This T cell receptor (beta chain) was identified during a study of T cells after yellow fever vaccination. This clonotype was seen repeatedly, ten times or more. TCRdb independently ran MiXCR on the 5' RACE reads; one entry per CDR3 protein. The data show some 250,000 distinct CDR3 sequences, with roughly 3.5% seen just once and around a fifth held by the top ten. Germline-derived CDR1 and CDR2 are MDHEN and SYDVKM. The CDR3 is 13 residues long. V shed 8 bases and J shed 4 bases, with 14 bases lying between them. This specimen consisted of PBMCs, obtained 15 days after the yellow fever booster vaccination. This TCR was recovered from a man in his late teens or twenties who received the YFV17D yellow fever vaccine. The genes are TRBV28 and TRBJ2-5, with a possible D match to TRBD2 (6 bases). CDR3 loop: CASALFGRETQYF. CDR3 bases: TGTGCCAGCGCCCTATTCGGGAGAGAGACCCAGTACTTC.